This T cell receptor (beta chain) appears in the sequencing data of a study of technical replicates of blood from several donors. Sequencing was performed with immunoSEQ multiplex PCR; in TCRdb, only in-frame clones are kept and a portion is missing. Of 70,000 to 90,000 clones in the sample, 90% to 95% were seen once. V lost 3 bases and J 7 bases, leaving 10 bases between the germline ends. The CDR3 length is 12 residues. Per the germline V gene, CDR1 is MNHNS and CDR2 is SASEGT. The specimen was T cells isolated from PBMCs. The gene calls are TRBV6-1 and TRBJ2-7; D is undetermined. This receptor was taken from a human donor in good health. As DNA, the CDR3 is TGTGCCAGCAGTGATGTTGCGCGTGAGCAGTACTTC. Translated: CASSDVAREQYF.